This T cell receptor beta chain derives from a study of a mutant IDH1 vaccine in newly diagnosed glioma (dated by TCRdb to about 2021). Turning to the overall study: In the chemotherapy-containing groups, vaccination started alongside temozolomide cycles, whereas in patients who had radiotherapy alone it started 4-6 weeks after radiotherapy. The week-35 safety follow-up took place at visit V12, and the week-47 end of study took place at visit V13. For exploratory analyses, around 23 treated patients had longitudinal TCRB deep sequencing done wherever samples were available. Peripheral blood was drawn at six visits: V03 (baseline), V05, V07, V10, V12 and V13. Of the approximately 32 treated patients, approximately 62% were male and around 40% were female, and the mean age was roughly 40 years. Before enrollment, patients had received standard therapy of radiotherapy alone, temozolomide alone, or radiochemotherapy with temozolomide; most received the combination. The investigation overall reported the following: Pseudoprogression seemed to be unrelated to changes in the top peripheral T cell clonotypes found by TCRB sequencing. Immune responses induced by the vaccine were seen in roughly 95% of patients across multiple MHC alleles. It was noted by the authors that analyses of patient blood samples could not be reproduced owing to sample limitations. Selection of PBMC samples for TCRB deep sequencing was based on availability.

A note on this clone: Its antigen has not been determined. No quality values exist for individual bases; no much larger clone is one base distant.

Libraries were prepared through the immunoSEQ multiplex PCR assay. The hsTCRB Kit was used according to the manufacturer's protocol to amplify rearranged TCR beta chain sequences. TCRB libraries were sequenced on an Illumina MiSeq. The study's processing was this. The kit vendor's proprietary platform handled demultiplexing, trimming and gene mapping. This immuneACCESS table, as held by TCRdb, lists in-frame sequences with V and J called but not all clones. Of the missing ones, under half trace to an unresolved V gene in checked studies; the others have no known cause. V, J and clone size are taken as reported in that table, and D and trimming were inferred from the DNA itself. This sample gives fewer than 70,000 clones in total; approximately 86% of them show up just once. Approximately 2% of the sample is taken by the ten largest. The time point label, read with the paper, signifies: week 35, safety follow-up. Every vaccine dose consisted of 300 ug of a 20-mer mutant IDH1 peptide in Montanide, administered subcutaneously together with topical imiquimod. Eight vaccinations were administered to patients in weeks 1, 3, 5, 7, 11, 15, 19 and 23, corresponding to visits V03 through V10. All donors had newly diagnosed IDH1-mutant astrocytomas of WHO grade 3 or 4 that showed loss of nuclear ATRX. The samples were drawn from NOA16, a multicentre, single-arm, open-label phase I trial in Germany that tested a mutant IDH1 peptide vaccine in humans for the first time. Genomic DNA for TCRB sequencing was extracted from EDTA blood using the DNeasy Blood and Tissue Kit.

CDR1 and CDR2 are drawn from the germline V gene: SGHTA, FQGNSA. V lost 8 bases and J lost 2 bases, and the count of bases not matched to a germline gene is 9. The CDR3 contains 15 residues, cysteine and phenylalanine counted. The kept DNA is CDR3 alone, 45 bases in frame from the first base. This receptor was identified in a man aged 25-45 years with glioma. Sequencing used PBMCs, obtained from a glioma patient whose treatment included an IDH1 peptide vaccine. Recombination connected TRBV7-2 to TRBJ2-3, and TRBD2 aligns with 8 junction nucleotides. The base sequence is TGTGCCAGCTTGGGGGGAGGACTAGCCACAGATACGCAGTATTTT. Its protein reads: CASLGGGLATDTQYF.